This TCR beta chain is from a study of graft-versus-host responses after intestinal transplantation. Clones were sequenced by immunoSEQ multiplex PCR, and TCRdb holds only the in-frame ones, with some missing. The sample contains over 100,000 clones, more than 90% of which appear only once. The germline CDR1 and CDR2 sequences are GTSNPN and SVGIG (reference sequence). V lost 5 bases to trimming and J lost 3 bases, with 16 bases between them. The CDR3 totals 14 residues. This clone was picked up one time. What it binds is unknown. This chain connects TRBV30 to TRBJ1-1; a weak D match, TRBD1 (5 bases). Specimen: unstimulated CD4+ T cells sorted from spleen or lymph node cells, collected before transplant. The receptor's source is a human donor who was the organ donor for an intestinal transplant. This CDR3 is CAWGGRGADTEAFF. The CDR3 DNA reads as TGTGCCTGGGGAGGGAGAGGGGCGGACACTGAAGCTTTCTTT.